Following are 32 T cell receptor beta chains from one sample sequenced in a study of shared clonotypes between healthy human individuals. Clones were sequenced by immunoSEQ multiplex PCR, and TCRdb holds only the in-frame ones, with some missing. The data hold 450,000 to 500,000 clones, with around four fifths observed a single time. Sample: PBMCs. Every receptor here comes from a middle-aged woman in good health. Some clones in this sample may be carry-over from other donors' samples.

This clone has more than one count but fewer than ten. The genes are TRBV19 and TRBJ1-5; TRBD1 agrees at 7 bases. Germline values: CDR1 LNHDA, CDR2 SQIVND (reference sequence). With 6 bases clipped from V and 1 base from J, the junction kept 6 bases outside the gene matches. This CDR3 is built from 15 residues. The CDR3 bases are TGTGCCAGTAGGCAACCAGGGGGGAGCAATCAGCCCCAGCATTTT. This translates into CASRQPGGSNQPQHF.

The rearrangement joins TRBV11-2 to TRBJ2-7, with D unclear. V lost 9 bases to trimming and J lost 7 bases, with 10 bases between them. The CDR3 totals 10 residues. Germline V gene data show CDR1 as SGHAT and CDR2 as FQNNGV. CDR3 sequence (DNA): TGTGCCAGAGACCCTATGGAGCAGTACTTC. Its translation: CARDPMEQYF.

The rearrangement joins TRBV19 to TRBJ1-2; 11 positions agree with TRBD1. CDR1 and CDR2 (germline): LNHDA, SQIVND (reference sequence). V was pared by 9 bases and J by 13 bases, with 10 bases of the junction left unmatched. The CDR3 covers 12 residues. CDR3 DNA: TGTGCCAGCGGACAGGGGGCAGTCCCTCGCACCTTC. Its protein is CASGQGAVPRTF.

The chain recombines TRBV5-4 with TRBJ2-3; TRBD1 is a possible D gene (5 bases). The CDR3 has 14 residues. The germline V and J ends were trimmed by 4 bases and 2 bases, with 11 bases remaining between them. Germline CDR1 reads SGHNT; CDR2 reads YYREEE (reference sequence). CDR3 DNA sequence: TGTGCCAGCAGCCAACGACAGAACACAGATACGCAGTATTTT. It encodes CASSQRQNTDTQYF.

This clone came up a few times. The chain recombines TRBV10-3 with TRBJ1-1, with 7 bases aligning to TRBD1. The CDR3 loop spans 16 amino acids. V was pared by 2 bases and J by 1 base, with 7 bases of the junction left unmatched. Looked up from germline, CDR1 is ENHRY and CDR2 is SYGVKD. The CDR3 is CAISEPGTDRNTEAFF. CDR3 DNA sequence: TGTGCCATCAGTGAGCCGGGGACAGATCGGAACACTGAAGCTTTCTTT.

The chain links TRBV5-4 to TRBJ2-7, with a weak D call TRBD2 (6 bases). V lost 4 bases and J lost 4, with 15 bases in between. This CDR3 region has 14 residues. The germline gives CDR1 SGHNT, CDR2 YYREEE (reference sequence). The chain's CDR3 is CASSVGGSRYEQYF. The CDR3 DNA is TGTGCCAGCAGCGTAGGAGGGTCTAGGTACGAGCAGTACTTC.

The chain has TRBV6-1 and TRBJ2-2, with D possibly being TRBD1 (5 bases). CDR1 is MNHNS, CDR2 SASEGT, per germline. The CDR3 is 14 residues long. Trimming removed 2 bases at V and 4 bases at J, with 8 bases between. The CDR3 loop reads CASSESRGTGELFF. CDR3 nucleotide sequence: TGTGCCAGCAGTGAAAGTAGGGGCACCGGGGAGCTGTTTTTT.

This chain uses TRBV6-1 with TRBJ2-7; D unresolved. From germline, CDR1 is MNHNS and CDR2 SASEGT. The CDR3 extends over 13 amino acids. V was trimmed by 1 base and J by 3 bases, leaving 7 bases between them. This CDR3 is CASSEVGRYEQYF. The CDR3 nucleotides are TGTGCCAGCAGTGAAGTTGGCCGCTACGAGCAGTACTTC.

V usage is TRBV6-6 and J usage is TRBJ2-7; D may be TRBD2 (5 bases). Germline values: CDR1 MNHNY, CDR2 SVGAGI (reference sequence). Trimming shortened V by 8 bases and J by 1 base, and 6 bases separated the two germline ends. The CDR3 sequence is 11 residues long. CDR3 sequence (DNA): TGTGCCAGCGGACTGTCCTACGAGCAGTACTTC. It translates to CASGLSYEQYF.

The chain uses TRBV5-4 and TRBJ2-2, with 9 bases matching TRBD2. V gave up 4 bases and J gave up 8 bases; unmatched junction bases: 9. Germline CDR1 and CDR2: SGHNT and YYREEE (reference sequence). There are 15 residues in the CDR3. CDR3 DNA sequence: TGTGCCAGCAGCCTGCCCGTAGCGGGAGTGGGGGAGCTGTTTTTT. Translated: CASSLPVAGVGELFF.

V is TRBV2 and J is TRBJ2-1, with 7 bases fitting TRBD1. Germline V CDR1 and CDR2: SNHLY, FYNNEI. CDR3 length: 15 residues. V lost 8 bases and J lost 0; bases outside the gene matches: 7. This chain's CDR3 is CASRTGVSSYNEQFF. As DNA, the CDR3 is TGTGCCAGCCGGACAGGAGTGAGCTCCTACAATGAGCAGTTCTTC.

The rearrangement joins TRBV7-9 to TRBJ2-4; D call uncertain. Trimming stripped 4 bases from V and 7 bases from J, with 8 bases between. CDR3 size: 12 residues. In germline, CDR1 is SEHNR, CDR2 FQNEAQ (reference sequence). Written as DNA, the CDR3 is TGTGCCAGCAGCTCTGGTTTCAACATTCAGTACTTC. Protein sequence: CASSSGFNIQYF.

This chain connects TRBV19 to TRBJ1-2; D unresolved. Germline CDR1 LNHDA, CDR2 SQIVND (reference sequence). The CDR3 covers 13 residues. V lost 3 bases to trimming and J lost 6 bases, with 11 bases between them. The chain's CDR3 is CASSMAGIDGYTF. For the CDR3, the DNA is TGTGCCAGTAGTATGGCCGGGATCGATGGCTACACCTTC.

CDR3 residues: CASSQAAYEQYF. The CDR3 DNA reads as TGCGCCAGCAGCCAGGCTGCCTACGAGCAGTACTTC. The chain recombines TRBV5-1 with TRBJ2-7; D remains ambiguous. V lost 4 bases to trimming and J lost 2 bases, with 7 bases between them. The V gene's germline CDR1 is SGHRS and CDR2 YFSETQ. There are 12 residues in the CDR3.

This chain links TRBV7-2 with TRBJ2-2, with D unresolved. Trimming took off 1 base at V and 4 bases at J, with 4 bases between the two ends. Germline-derived CDR1 and CDR2 are SGHTA and FQGNSA. The CDR3 spans 13 residues. The CDR3 sequence: CASSLEFTGELFF. As DNA, the CDR3 is TGTGCCAGCAGCTTAGAATTCACCGGGGAGCTGTTTTTT.

The chain uses TRBV11-3 and TRBJ2-2, with a tentative D call TRBD2 (7 bases). There are 16 residues in the CDR3. CDR1 SGHNT and CDR2 YENEEA come from the germline V gene. V lost 7 bases to trimming and J lost 0 bases, with 15 bases between them. The CDR3: CASNVGGASNTGELFF. In DNA form, the CDR3 reads TGTGCCAGCAACGTAGGGGGGGCCTCGAACACCGGGGAGCTGTTTTTT.

This rearrangement joins TRBV12-5 to TRBJ1-1; 10 positions match TRBD1. The germline V gene has CDR1 LGHNT and CDR2 FRNRAP. There are 18 residues in the CDR3. V trimming: 0 bases; J trimming: 3 bases; junction bases outside the gene matches: 10. Here the CDR3 reads CASGLVKTGGDPDTEAFF. The CDR3 coding sequence is TGTGCTAGTGGTTTGGTAAAGACAGGGGGCGATCCGGACACTGAAGCTTTCTTT. The full variable domain, in which reference TRBV12-5 and TRBJ1-1 provide the parts outside the CDR3, is DARVTQTPRHKVTEMGQEVTMRCQPILGHNTVFWYRQTMMQGLELLAYFRNRAPLDDSGMPKDRFSAEMPDATLATLKIQPSEPRDSAVYFCASGLVKTGGDPDTEAFFGQGTRLTVV.

The chain links TRBV18 to TRBJ2-5, with unresolved D. Germline CDR1 is KGHSH and CDR2 is LQKENI. V dropped 3 bases and J dropped 1 base, with 18 bases sitting between them. The CDR3 has 17 amino acids. The CDR3 nucleotides read TGTGCCAGCTCACCGAGACCTGCGTCGGGTCGCCAAGAGACCCAGTACTTC. It codes for CASSPRPASGRQETQYF.

This clone occurred once. The V gene is TRBV27, the J gene TRBJ1-1; 7 bases align to TRBD1. Germline CDR1 MNHEY, CDR2 SMNVEV (reference sequence). This CDR3 has 15 amino acids. The trim removed 5 bases at V and 2 bases at J, leaving 8 bases unmatched. CDR3 in amino acids: CASSPGGGGNTEAFF. The CDR3 DNA follows: TGTGCCAGCAGTCCCGGAGGGGGCGGCAACACTGAAGCTTTCTTT.

V usage is TRBV25-1 and J usage is TRBJ2-6; D gene ambiguous. V lost 3 bases to trimming and J lost 4 bases, with 10 bases between them. The length of the CDR3 is 15 residues. CDR1 is MGHDK and CDR2 is SYGVNS in the germline V gene. In DNA, the CDR3 is TGTGCCAGCAGTGAGCAGGCGGTCGGGGCCAACGTCCTGACTTTC. Its protein is CASSEQAVGANVLTF.

This clone was counted once. The chain carries TRBV7-9 and TRBJ1-6; no definite D call. Per germline, CDR1 SEHNR and CDR2 FQNEAQ (reference sequence). Trimming shortened V by 1 base and J by 7 bases, and 8 bases separated the two germline ends. The CDR3 is 14 amino acids. CDR3 bases: TGTGCCAGCAGCTTAGATCGGGCCAATTCACCCCTCCACTTT. Translated: CASSLDRANSPLHF.

The chain is built from TRBV25-1 and TRBJ2-5; unclear D gene. Per the germline V gene, CDR1 is MGHDK and CDR2 is SYGVNS. The CDR3 sequence is 11 residues long. V dropped 6 bases and J dropped 2 bases, with 4 bases sitting between them. CDR3 sequence (DNA): TGTGCCAGCAGCGAGCAAGAGACCCAGTACTTC. Translating it yields CASSEQETQYF. Filled out from reference TRBV25-1 and TRBJ2-5, the complete variable domain reads EADIYQTPRYLVIGTGKKITLECSQTMGHDKMYWYQQDPGMELHLIHYSYGVNSTEKGDLSSESTVSRIRTEHFPLTLESARPSHTSQYLCASSEQETQYFGPGTRLLVL.

A remark on this clone: The identical CDR3 is also encoded by other nucleotide sequences in the sample. J is TRBJ2-7 and V is TRBV28; perhaps TRBD2 as D (5 bases). This CDR3 is 13 amino acids long. V was trimmed by 3 bases and J by 1 base, leaving 7 bases between them. Per germline, CDR1 MDHEN and CDR2 SYDVKM. CDR3 sequence (DNA): TGTGCCAGCAGTTTCCCGGGGTCCTACGAGCAGTACTTC. It encodes CASSFPGSYEQYF.

The V and J genes are TRBV9 and TRBJ2-7; D not certain. There are 10 residues in the CDR3. V gave up 0 bases and J gave up 7 bases, with 2 bases separating them. Germline CDR1 and CDR2: SGDLS and YYNGEE. Here the CDR3 DNA reads TGTGCCAGCAGCGTAGGGGAGCAGTACTTC. This sequence encodes CASSVGEQYF.

This sequence joins TRBV30 and TRBJ2-1; D not resolved. The CDR3 spans 15 residues. CDR1 GTSNPN and CDR2 SVGIG come from the germline V gene (reference sequence). Trimming took off 5 bases at V and 0 bases at J, with 14 bases between the two ends. The CDR3 protein is CAWGVSYSSYNEQFF. For the CDR3, the DNA is TGTGCCTGGGGGGTCTCCTATAGCTCCTACAATGAGCAGTTCTTC.

This clone showed up many times. The chain is built from TRBV18 and TRBJ2-5, with 7 bases matching TRBD1. CDR3 length: 13 residues. The germline gives CDR1 KGHSH, CDR2 LQKENI. V gave up 5 bases and J gave up 2 bases; unmatched junction bases: 2. The DNA of the CDR3 is TGTGCCAGCTCATTACAGGGGCAAGAGACCCAGTACTTC. This codes for CASSLQGQETQYF.

V gene TRBV18 combines with J gene TRBJ1-2, with D maybe TRBD1 (5 bases). This CDR3 spans 17 amino acids. V was cut by 3 bases and J by 5 bases, with 22 bases left in between. Germline V gene sequence: CDR1 KGHSH, CDR2 LQKENI. The CDR3 spells CASSPYYDREEVYGYTF. The CDR3, as DNA: TGTGCCAGCTCACCTTATTACGACAGAGAGGAAGTATATGGCTACACCTTC.

A remark on this clone: The junction does not match germline at one end; this may be a read error. The chain is built from TRBV10-3 and TRBJ2-7; 9 positions agree with TRBD2. CDR1 and CDR2 (germline): ENHRY, SYGVKD. The CDR3 consists of 13 residues. The CDR3 spells CAVSEAGGYEQYF. The CDR3 nucleotides are TGTGCCGTCAGTGAAGCGGGGGGATACGAGCAGTACTTC.

V usage is TRBV7-8 and J usage is TRBJ2-1; either TRBD1 or TRBD2 may supply D (5 bases each). Germline loops: CDR1 SGHVS, CDR2 FQNEAQ. V gave up 4 bases and J gave up 8 bases, with 21 bases separating them. The CDR3 contains 16 residues. The CDR3 spells CASSSSGGTGIDEQFF. In DNA form, the CDR3 reads TGTGCCAGCAGCTCCAGCGGCGGTACAGGTATAGATGAGCAGTTCTTC.

V gene TRBV9 combines with J gene TRBJ2-1; a possible D gene is TRBD1 (6 bases). Trimming took off 7 bases at V and 2 bases at J, with 16 bases between the two ends. Germline CDR1 is SGDLS and CDR2 is YYNGEE. This CDR3 comprises 15 residues. The CDR3 spells CASPQDSTTYNEQFF. The CDR3 region has the DNA TGTGCCAGCCCCCAGGACAGCACTACCTACAATGAGCAGTTCTTC.

The rearrangement uses TRBV7-9 and TRBJ1-2; D perhaps matches TRBD1 (6 bases). V was pared by 0 bases and J by 6 bases, with 23 bases between. Germline CDR1 and CDR2: SEHNR and FQNEAQ (reference sequence). The CDR3 runs to 18 residues. The CDR3 here is CASSLAVFEGVNYNGYTF. In DNA, the CDR3 is TGTGCCAGCAGCTTAGCGGTTTTTGAGGGGGTGAACTATAATGGCTACACCTTC.

CDR3 sequence: CASSLSGNTGELFF. In nucleotides, the CDR3 is TGCGCCAGCAGCCTTAGCGGTAACACCGGGGAGCTGTTTTTT. The chain uses TRBV5-1 and TRBJ2-2; weak D call: TRBD2 (6 bases). CDR1 is SGHRS and CDR2 is YFSETQ in the germline V gene. The CDR3 consists of 14 residues. With 4 bases removed from V and 2 bases from J, the gap between germline ends came to 9 bases.